This T cell receptor (beta chain) was captured in a study of blood T cell repertoires in COVID-19. Per the germline V gene, CDR1 is MNHEY and CDR2 is SMNVEV (reference sequence). V was clipped by 0 bases and J by 0 bases, with 9 bases between them. The CDR3 is made up of 17 amino acids. Here immunoSEQ multiplex PCR was the method, and the copy in TCRdb shows in-frame clones only, minus some. Of roughly 230,000 clones listed, about 85% are singletons. The chain is built from TRBV27 and TRBJ2-6; maybe TRBD2 (6 bases). Specimen: PBMCs or T cells enriched from blood (not recorded which). The TCR originated in a woman aged 50 to 60 who had been exposed to COVID-19. The CDR3 sequence: CASSLSGLSSGANVLTF. The CDR3 DNA reads as TGTGCCAGCAGTTTATCGGGACTGAGCTCTGGGGCCAACGTCCTGACTTTC.